Shown below are 20 T cell receptor beta chains from a single sample sequenced in a study of OX40 agonist ivuxolimab in advanced cancers. The assay was immunoSEQ multiplex PCR, and TCRdb's table has in-frame clones only and misses some. The sample holds 30,000 to 40,000 clones, around 79% seen once. Sample: CD4+ or CD8+ T cells sorted from blood, taken in a trial of the OX40 agonist ivuxolimab. The receptors were gathered from an adult with an advanced solid tumor such as melanoma, head and neck, liver or kidney cancer.

The chain couples TRBV7-6 to TRBJ1-4; 10 bases line up with TRBD1. The trim removed 1 base at V and 10 bases at J, leaving 3 bases unmatched. Germline CDR1 reads SGHVS; CDR2 reads FNYEAQ. The CDR3 is 14 residues long. The CDR3 loop reads CASSLGQGAGKLFF. In DNA, the CDR3 is TGTGCCAGCAGCTTAGGACAGGGGGCCGGAAAACTGTTTTTT.

V and J are TRBV27 and TRBJ2-1, with no clear D. V was shortened by 5 bases and J by 4 bases, with 12 bases between the two germline ends. The CDR3 covers 14 residues. Germline V gene data show CDR1 as MNHEY and CDR2 as SMNVEV (reference sequence). The CDR3 loop is CASSETWGYNEQFF. CDR3 coding DNA: TGTGCCAGCAGTGAAACTTGGGGATACAATGAGCAGTTCTTC.

V is TRBV6-5 and J is TRBJ1-1; TRBD1 matches at 7 bases. The germline gives CDR1 MNHEY, CDR2 SVGAGI. The CDR3 is 16 amino acids. Trimming took 2 bases from V and 6 from J; bases not matched to a gene: 12. The CDR3 bases are TGTGCCAGCAGTTACGATGGTGACAGGGCGGGCGCTGAAGCTTTCTTT. Amino acids: CASSYDGDRAGAEAFF.

This rearrangement joins TRBV30 to TRBJ2-5, with D possibly being TRBD1 or TRBD2 (5 bases each). Germline CDR1 is GTSNPN and CDR2 is SVGIG (reference sequence). Deletions cut 1 base from V and 5 bases from J, with 17 bases between. The CDR3 length is 15 residues. In DNA, the CDR3 is TGTGCCTGGAGTGACAGGCCCGTTCCGGGGGAGACCCAGTACTTC. It codes for CAWSDRPVPGETQYF.

This chain uses TRBV10-3 with TRBJ2-7; TRBD1 agrees at 8 bases. The CDR3 is made up of 14 amino acids. The V and J ends lost 4 bases and 5 bases, in that order; junction bases with no gene match: 7. The germline V gene encodes CDR1 ENHRY and CDR2 SYGVKD. The CDR3 loop is CAISGADRVNEQYF. In DNA, the CDR3 is TGTGCCATCAGTGGGGCGGACAGGGTCAACGAGCAGTACTTC.

The rearrangement uses TRBV7-2 and TRBJ1-6, with TRBD1 as a possible D gene (6 bases). The CDR3 spans 14 residues. CDR1 is SGHTA and CDR2 is FQGNSA in the germline V gene. Trimming left V 2 bases short and J 9 bases short, with 11 bases between. The CDR3 nucleotides read TGTGCCAGCAGCTTACAGGGGACGAGTTCACCCCTCCACTTT. It codes for CASSLQGTSSPLHF. Full variable domain (remainder filled in from reference TRBV7-2 and TRBJ1-6): GAGVSQSPSNKVTEKGKDVELRCDPISGHTALYWYRQSLGQGLEFLIYFQGNSAPDKSGLPSDRFSAERTGGSVSTLTIQRTQQEDSAVYLCASSLQGTSSPLHFGNGTRLTVT.

The rearrangement links TRBV7-9 to TRBJ2-7; D is unresolved. This CDR3 is built from 15 residues. Looked up from germline, CDR1 is SEHNR and CDR2 is FQNEAQ (reference sequence). Trimming stripped 5 bases from V and 0 bases from J, with 14 bases between. The chain's CDR3 is CASSPSASGSYEQYF. Written as DNA, the CDR3 is TGTGCCAGCAGCCCTTCTGCTTCGGGCTCCTACGAGCAGTACTTC.

V usage is TRBV7-6 and J usage is TRBJ1-2, with 8 bases lining up with TRBD1. V shed 6 bases, J shed 8 bases, and the junction held 11 bases outside the gene matches. This CDR3 comprises 14 residues. Germline CDR1 is SGHVS and CDR2 is FNYEAQ. CDR3 coding DNA: TGTGCCAGCAGTAAACGATTGACAGGGGAAGGCTACACCTTC. This encodes CASSKRLTGEGYTF.

This chain uses TRBV28 with TRBJ2-2; D possibly corresponds to TRBD2 (6 bases). Deletions cut 2 bases from V and 1 base from J, with 20 bases between. Per germline, CDR1 MDHEN and CDR2 SYDVKM. This CDR3 region has 19 residues. The CDR3 DNA reads as TGTGCCAGCAGTTTAATGGTGTCCGCGGGACTTCTGAACACCGGGGAGCTGTTTTTT. Amino acids: CASSLMVSAGLLNTGELFF.

Points on this clone: Other nucleotide sequences in the sample specify the same CDR3. The chain links TRBV18 to TRBJ1-2; 7 bases fit TRBD1. CDR1 is KGHSH, CDR2 LQKENI, per germline. The V and J ends lost 4 bases and 3 bases, in that order; junction bases with no gene match: 5. This CDR3 has 14 residues. The CDR3 region is CASSLLDRDYGYTF. CDR3 bases: TGTGCCAGCTCACTACTTGACAGGGACTATGGCTACACCTTC. Together with reference TRBV18 and TRBJ1-2, the CDR3 gives the full variable domain: NAGVMQNPRHLVRRRGQEARLRCSPMKGHSHVYWYRQLPEEGLKFMVYLQKENIIDESGMPKERFSAEFPKEGPSILRIQQVVRGDSAAYFCASSLLDRDYGYTFGSGTRLTVV.

This chain joins TRBV4-2 and TRBJ1-1; D perhaps matches TRBD1 (6 bases). Trimming removed 5 bases at V and 1 base at J, with 11 bases between. This CDR3 is 14 amino acids long. Germline V gene lookup returns CDR1 LGHNA and CDR2 YNFKEQ. DNA for the CDR3: TGTGCCAGCAGCTTGGGACACCCGAACACTGAAGCTTTCTTT. Translation: CASSLGHPNTEAFF.

The chain has TRBV2 and TRBJ1-4, with D unresolved. The V gene lost 3 bases and the J gene lost 5 bases, with 10 bases spanning the gap. The CDR3 has 14 amino acids. Germline lookup yields CDR1 SNHLY and CDR2 FYNNEI. CDR3 coding DNA: TGTGCCAGCAGTGATGGGAGGGTCAATGAAAAACTGTTTTTT. Its translation is CASSDGRVNEKLFF.

The chain joins TRBV9 to TRBJ2-1, with D perhaps matching TRBD2 (7 bases). V was cut by 4 bases and J by 7 bases, with 21 bases left in between. Germline values: CDR1 SGDLS, CDR2 YYNGEE. The CDR3 extends over 16 amino acids. Here the CDR3 reads CASSIAARGGWNEQFF. CDR3 coding DNA: TGTGCCAGCAGCATCGCCGCTAGGGGGGGGTGGAATGAGCAGTTCTTC.

This clone was seen a few times. The chain is built from TRBV10-2 and TRBJ1-1; no reliable D call. Trimming cost V 7 bases and J 2 bases, with 20 bases left between them. The CDR3 runs to 16 residues. CDR1 and CDR2 (germline): WSHSY, SAAADI. DNA of the CDR3: TGCGCCAGCAAAAGGTCGCTAACGGACGTTAACACTGAAGCTTTCTTT. Protein: CASKRSLTDVNTEAFF.

This clone was seen more than once but under ten times. The chain is built from TRBV7-2 and TRBJ1-2; D is ambiguous. The ends were cut back, 1 base at V and 4 bases at J, with 10 bases in the middle. Per the germline V gene, CDR1 is SGHTA and CDR2 is FQGNSA. The CDR3 totals 14 residues. DNA of the CDR3: TGTGCCAGCAGCTTAGGGGCGGGGAGCTATGGCTACACCTTC. Its protein is CASSLGAGSYGYTF.

This clone was seen more than once but under ten times. The V gene is TRBV18, the J gene TRBJ1-3; 7 nucleotides match TRBD1. The CDR3 loop spans 16 amino acids. V was pared by 3 bases and J by 0 bases, with 5 bases of the junction left unmatched. From germline, CDR1 is KGHSH and CDR2 LQKENI. The CDR3 DNA is TGTGCCAGCTCACCTGGACAGGTTAACTCTGGAAACACCATATATTTT. The encoded protein is CASSPGQVNSGNTIYF.

This clone is medium-sized. The CDR3 sequence: CASSHPTDYSGNTIYF. CDR3 nucleotide sequence: TGTGCCAGCAGTCACCCGACAGACTACTCTGGAAACACCATATATTTT. The chain carries TRBV2 and TRBJ1-3, with a weak D call TRBD1 (5 bases). Trimming took 5 bases from V and 0 from J, leaving 14 bases between them. The length of the CDR3 is 16 residues. Germline V gene data show CDR1 as SNHLY and CDR2 as FYNNEI.

J is TRBJ1-6 and V is TRBV6-1; D gene unclear. Deletions cut 4 bases from V and 0 bases from J, with 13 bases between. The CDR3 length is 17 residues. CDR1 and CDR2 (germline): MNHNS, SASEGT. The CDR3 loop is CASSASWVGSYNSPLHF. For the CDR3, the DNA is TGTGCCAGCAGTGCCTCATGGGTCGGCTCCTATAATTCACCCCTCCACTTT.

The chain employs TRBV7-7 and TRBJ2-2; 11 positions agree with TRBD2. The germline V gene has CDR1 SSHAT and CDR2 FNYEAQ (reference sequence). With 4 bases clipped from V and 7 bases from J, the junction kept 2 bases outside the gene matches. The CDR3 extends over 14 amino acids. This CDR3 reads CASSSLAGGGELFF. In nucleotides, the CDR3 is TGTGCCAGCAGCTCCCTAGCGGGGGGCGGGGAGCTGTTTTTT.

The rearrangement joins TRBV7-9 to TRBJ1-5, with a tentative D call TRBD1 (6 bases). The V end lost 1 base, the J end lost 7 bases, and 14 bases lay between the germline ends. Germline values: CDR1 SEHNR, CDR2 FQNEAQ (reference sequence). CDR3 size: 15 residues. The CDR3 nucleotides are TGTGCCAGCAGCTTAGAGGGGGGGGTCGGACAGCCCCAGCATTTT. Translation gives CASSLEGGVGQPQHF.